This T cell receptor (beta chain) was sequenced for a study of blood T cell repertoires in COVID-19. Study summary: Material from acute and convalescent COVID-19 was sourced from the United States, Italy and Spain.

Germline-derived CDR1 and CDR2 are SGHNT and YYREEE (reference sequence). V was clipped by 1 base and J by 4 bases; unmatched bases: 1. The CDR3 consists of 14 residues. The assay was immunoSEQ multiplex PCR, and TCRdb's table has in-frame clones only and misses some. The sample includes a few hundred thousand clones, roughly 90% seen only once; the top ten take roughly 2.9%. This clonotype originated in a woman in her twenties or thirties with COVID-19, enrolled during active disease. Sample: peripheral blood. This chain joins TRBV5-4 and TRBJ1-1, with 10 bases fitting TRBD1. The CDR3 region is CASSLRQGATEAFF. CDR3 nucleotide sequence: TGTGCCAGCAGCTTGAGACAGGGGGCCACTGAAGCTTTCTTT. The entire variable domain, with the rest obtained from reference TRBV5-4 and TRBJ1-1, is as follows: ETGVTQSPTHLIKTRGQQVTLRCSSQSGHNTVSWYQQALGQGPQFIFQYYREEENGRGNFPPRFSGLQFPNYSSELNVNALELDDSALYLCASSLRQGATEAFFGQGTRLTVV.